This T cell receptor (beta chain) was retrieved from a study of blood T cell repertoires in COVID-19. About the research overall: Researchers got acute and convalescent COVID-19 samples from the United States, Italy and Spain.

In the original processing: For nucleated cells, counts were estimated from reference gene primer amplification. The repertoire was sequenced with immunoSEQ multiplex PCR; TCRdb's copy has only in-frame clones and lacks some. D and trimming were read from the DNA, whereas the V and J calls and clone size are those reported in that table. This sample has 90,000 to 150,000 clones; 87% occur once, and the top ten carry over 7%. This CDR3 is 14 amino acids long. V was clipped by 2 bases and J by 2 bases, with 9 bases between them. Germline V lookup: CDR1 MNHEY, CDR2 SVGAGI. This chain uses TRBV6-5 with TRBJ2-5; no clear D. This TCR came from a human donor in a cohort sampled during active COVID-19. The sample consisted of peripheral blood. Written as DNA, the CDR3 is TGTGCCAGCAGTTACGGTCGCTATCAAGAGACCCAGTACTTC. Amino acid sequence: CASSYGRYQETQYF.